A single sample gave rise to the 24 T cell receptor beta chains below, sequenced in a study of naive and memory T cell subsets. Amplification of ligated cDNA took four PCR rounds with SP2 and nested alpha and beta constant primers. TCRdb itself ran the UMI-ligation and nested PCR reads through MiXCR, one entry per CDR3 protein. The data show 25,000 to 30,000 distinct CDR3 sequences, around 4.9% seen once. A UMI-containing oligonucleotide was joined by 3' ligation to the TCR cDNA template. The sample was blood. The receptors were sampled from an adult in good health.

This clonotype appeared a few times. The CDR3 region has the DNA TGTGCCAGCAGCGGTTACGAGGGTTCACCCCTCCACTTT. This translates into CASSGYEGSPLHF. This chain links TRBV9 with TRBJ1-6, with D unresolved. Germline V gives CDR1 SGDLS, CDR2 YYNGEE. V was shortened by 3 bases and J by 9 bases, with 10 bases between the two germline ends. The CDR3 is 13 residues long.

This clonotype has ten or more counts. This chain connects TRBV29-1 to TRBJ2-7, with no clear D. CDR1 and CDR2 from the germline V gene are SQVTM and ANQGSEA. The CDR3 contains 11 residues. Trimming shortened V by 6 bases and J by 5 bases, and 11 bases separated the two germline ends. CDR3 in amino acids: CSVLVFDEQYF. CDR3 coding DNA: TGCAGCGTCCTTGTATTCGACGAGCAGTACTTC.

This clonotype came up many times. The chain combines TRBV7-2 with TRBJ2-3; TRBD2 matches at 9 bases. The germline CDR1 and CDR2 sequences are SGHTA and FQGNSA. The CDR3 has 18 amino acids. The V and J ends lost 1 base and 4 bases, in that order; junction bases with no gene match: 12. Here the CDR3 reads CASSLGGGGRAGSDTQYF. DNA of the CDR3: TGTGCCAGCAGCTTAGGGGGTGGCGGGAGGGCCGGATCAGATACGCAGTATTTT.

The table lists this clonotype with a few counts. The chain joins TRBV5-4 to TRBJ1-6; 9 bases line up with TRBD1. The CDR3 extends over 14 amino acids. Germline CDR1 and CDR2: SGHNT and YYREEE (reference sequence). V was clipped by 4 bases and J by 7 bases; unmatched bases: 3. DNA of the CDR3: TGTGCCAGCAGCCCAGGGACAGGGAATTCACCCCTCCACTTT. Translation: CASSPGTGNSPLHF. The full variable domain, its missing parts supplied by reference TRBV5-4 and TRBJ1-6, is ETGVTQSPTHLIKTRGQQVTLRCSSQSGHNTVSWYQQALGQGPQFIFQYYREEENGRGNFPPRFSGLQFPNYSSELNVNALELDDSALYLCASSPGTGNSPLHFGNGTRLTVT.

This clonotype has just a few counts. V and J are TRBV27 and TRBJ2-7; D perhaps matches TRBD1 (5 bases). Germline CDR1 reads MNHEY; CDR2 reads SMNVEV (reference sequence). This CDR3 contains 13 residues. With 2 bases removed from V and 4 bases from J, the gap between germline ends came to 9 bases. CDR3: CASSLGSGYEQYF. The DNA for the CDR3 is TGTGCCAGCAGTTTAGGCTCAGGGTACGAGCAGTACTTC.

This clonotype was recorded at least ten times. V gene TRBV9 combines with J gene TRBJ2-1, with TRBD2 identical over 9 bases. V trimming: 4 bases; J trimming: 7 bases; junction bases outside the gene matches: 15. Looked up from germline, CDR1 is SGDLS and CDR2 is YYNGEE. CDR3 length: 17 amino acids. This chain's CDR3 is CASSPTGTSKSTNEQFF. The DNA for the CDR3 is TGTGCCAGCAGCCCCACCGGGACTAGCAAGAGCACGAATGAGCAGTTCTTC.

This clonotype was detected ten times or more. V is TRBV25-1 and J is TRBJ1-5; tentatively, D is TRBD1 (6 bases). CDR1 and CDR2 (germline): MGHDK, SYGVNS. The CDR3 loop spans 20 amino acids. Deletions cut 6 bases from V and 0 bases from J, with 27 bases between. CDR3: CASSTTYRDVSVHSNQPQHF. The CDR3 DNA is TGTGCCAGCAGCACAACTTACAGGGATGTGTCGGTCCATAGCAATCAGCCCCAGCATTTT. The complete variable domain, with remaining parts taken from reference TRBV25-1 and TRBJ1-5, reads EADIYQTPRYLVIGTGKKITLECSQTMGHDKMYWYQQDPGMELHLIHYSYGVNSTEKGDLSSESTVSRIRTEHFPLTLESARPSHTSQYLCASSTTYRDVSVHSNQPQHFGDGTRLSIL.

This rearrangement joins TRBV19 to TRBJ2-1, with 9 bases aligning to TRBD2. V lost 9 bases to trimming and J lost 6 bases; unmatched junction nucleotides: 12. CDR3 length equals 15 residues. The germline gives CDR1 LNHDA, CDR2 SQIVND (reference sequence). This CDR3 is CASNNPGLAGNEQFF. CDR3 DNA: TGTGCCAGCAACAATCCGGGACTAGCAGGCAATGAGCAGTTCTTC.

By frequency in the sample, this clonotype is medium-sized. The chain is built from TRBV29-1 and TRBJ1-2; TRBD1 might be the D (6 bases). The germline V gene has CDR1 SQVTM and CDR2 ANQGSEA. V lost 4 bases and J 4 bases, leaving 16 bases between the germline ends. The CDR3 covers 14 residues. DNA for the CDR3: TGCAGCGTTGTGGAGGGGGGGACGCGCTATGGCTACACCTTC. It encodes CSVVEGGTRYGYTF.

The chain combines TRBV6-5 with TRBJ2-7; 8 nucleotides align to TRBD1. Germline V gene data show CDR1 as MNHEY and CDR2 as SVGAGI. V lost 6 bases to trimming and J lost 6 bases; unmatched junction nucleotides: 13. This CDR3 region has 15 residues. CDR3 protein: CASRKKSTGVPEQYF. The CDR3 DNA reads TGTGCCAGCAGAAAAAAGTCGACAGGGGTTCCCGAGCAGTACTTC.

This clonotype was seen at least ten times. The chain recombines TRBV6-5 with TRBJ2-7; D is unresolved. Germline lookup yields CDR1 MNHEY and CDR2 SVGAGI. V shed 4 bases and J shed 6 bases, with 16 bases lying between them. The CDR3 length is 14 residues. The CDR3: CASSSWASRGEQYF. CDR3 DNA: TGTGCCAGCAGTTCATGGGCCTCGCGAGGCGAGCAGTACTTC.

V usage is TRBV3-1 and J usage is TRBJ2-7; 13 nucleotides line up with TRBD2. The CDR3 is made up of 15 amino acids. Looked up from germline, CDR1 is LGHDT and CDR2 is YNNKEL (reference sequence). With V trimmed by 4 bases and J by 3 bases, 3 bases remained unmatched. Here the CDR3 DNA reads TGTGCCAGCAGCCCGAGGACTAGCGGGAGCTACGAGCAGTACTTC. It yields the protein CASSPRTSGSYEQYF.

The table lists this clonotype with many counts. This rearrangement joins TRBV12-5 to TRBJ2-3, with D possibly matching TRBD1 (7 bases). The V end lost 7 bases, the J end lost 3 bases, and 14 bases lay between the germline ends. This CDR3 comprises 14 residues. Germline CDR1 reads LGHNT; CDR2 reads FRNRAP. CDR3 DNA sequence: TGTGCTAGTGCCTTGACAGGGAGGACAGATACGCAGTATTTT. Its protein is CASALTGRTDTQYF.

The chain uses TRBV30 and TRBJ2-1; D call uncertain. Trimming cost V 0 bases and J 5 bases, with 2 bases left between them. From germline, CDR1 is GTSNPN and CDR2 SVGIG (reference sequence). This CDR3 has 11 amino acids. CDR3 region: CAWSVNNEQFF. The CDR3 DNA sequence: TGTGCCTGGAGTGTAAACAATGAGCAGTTCTTC.

This clonotype rates as medium-sized. V and J are TRBV29-1 and TRBJ2-1; maybe TRBD1 (5 bases). The length of the CDR3 is 15 residues. Germline V gives CDR1 SQVTM, CDR2 ANQGSEA. V lost 0 bases to trimming and J lost 2 bases, with 11 bases between them. The CDR3 is CSVEEQGPTYNEQFF. In DNA form, the CDR3 reads TGCAGCGTTGAAGAGCAGGGCCCAACCTACAATGAGCAGTTCTTC.

This clonotype came up many times. This chain joins TRBV5-6 and TRBJ1-5; D may be TRBD1 (5 bases). CDR3 size: 17 residues. The germline gives CDR1 SGHDT, CDR2 YYEEEE. Deletions cut 0 bases from V and 1 base from J, with 14 bases between. CDR3 protein: CASSLGAFRGSNQPQHF. As DNA, the CDR3 is TGTGCCAGCAGCTTGGGCGCGTTTCGGGGGAGCAATCAGCCCCAGCATTTT.

The rearrangement joins TRBV10-3 to TRBJ1-5; D not resolved. Trimming pared 11 bases from V and 2 bases from J, leaving 10 bases between. The CDR3 sequence is 12 residues long. The germline gives CDR1 ENHRY, CDR2 SYGVKD. As DNA, the CDR3 is TGTGCCGCGGGCCCTGGCAATCAGCCCCAGCATTTT. It translates to CAAGPGNQPQHF.

In this sample, this clonotype turned up many times. The chain recombines TRBV7-3 with TRBJ2-5, with D possibly being TRBD2 (7 bases). Deletions cut 4 bases from V and 5 bases from J, with 20 bases between. Germline CDR1 SGHTA, CDR2 FQGTGA. CDR3 length: 16 amino acids. CDR3 amino acids: CASSWGGTPGRETQYF. As DNA, the CDR3 is TGTGCCAGCAGCTGGGGGGGCACCCCCGGGCGGGAGACCCAGTACTTC.

This clonotype was counted ten times or more. The V call is TRBV29-1, the J call TRBJ2-6, with a weak D call TRBD1 (6 bases). V was shortened by 8 bases and J by 1 base, with 9 bases between the two germline ends. This CDR3 spans 13 amino acids. In germline, CDR1 is SQVTM, CDR2 ANQGSEA. The CDR3 is CSIGGSGANVLTF. Here the CDR3 DNA reads TGCAGCATAGGGGGATCTGGGGCCAACGTCCTGACTTTC. Together with reference TRBV29-1 and TRBJ2-6, the CDR3 gives the full variable domain: SAVISQKPSRDICQRGTSLTIQCQVDSQVTMMFWYRQQPGQSLTLIATANQGSEATYESGFVIDKFPISRPNLTFSTLTVSNMSPEDSSIYLCSIGGSGANVLTFGAGSRLTVL.

This clonotype has more than one count but fewer than ten. V usage is TRBV19 and J usage is TRBJ2-2; D unclear. V lost 3 bases and J 6 bases, leaving 8 bases between the germline ends. Looked up from germline, CDR1 is LNHDA and CDR2 is SQIVND (reference sequence). This CDR3 has 13 amino acids. The CDR3 region is CASSISGAGELFF. The CDR3 nucleotides are TGTGCCAGTAGTATCTCAGGCGCCGGGGAGCTGTTTTTT.

This clonotype has a count of ten or more. The chain couples TRBV15 to TRBJ2-1; TRBD2 aligns across 10 bases. The V and J ends lost 5 bases and 8 bases, in that order; junction bases with no gene match: 15. The germline V gene encodes CDR1 LNHNV and CDR2 YYDKDF (reference sequence). This CDR3 has 17 residues. As DNA, the CDR3 is TGTGCCACCAGCCGCGAAAAAAGCGGGAGGGCTGGTGATGAGCAGTTCTTC. Translation: CATSREKSGRAGDEQFF.

By sample share, this clonotype is medium-sized (0.01 to 0.1%). The chain couples TRBV29-1 to TRBJ1-5, with TRBD1 as a possible D gene (5 bases). V was trimmed by 4 bases and J by 2 bases, leaving 15 bases between them. CDR3 length equals 15 residues. The germline CDR1 and CDR2 sequences are SQVTM and ANQGSEA. The CDR3 is CSVAGSGNGNQPQHF. CDR3 sequence (DNA): TGCAGCGTTGCAGGGTCAGGGAACGGCAATCAGCCCCAGCATTTT.

At least ten counts were recorded for this clonotype. The rearrangement links TRBV6-5 to TRBJ1-1; 7 nucleotides agree with TRBD1. This CDR3 is built from 11 residues. The ends lost 6 bases at V and 8 bases at J; junction bases unmatched: 3. Germline CDR1 MNHEY, CDR2 SVGAGI. CDR3 residues: CASRQGTEAFF. The CDR3 DNA reads as TGTGCCAGCAGACAGGGGACAGAAGCTTTCTTT.

There are many counts of this clonotype. The rearrangement joins TRBV6-5 to TRBJ1-5; perhaps TRBD1 as D (6 bases). This CDR3 has 14 amino acids. With 6 bases removed from V and 3 bases from J, the gap between germline ends came to 12 bases. Germline CDR1 reads MNHEY; CDR2 reads SVGAGI. This chain's CDR3 is CASSNGQINQPQHF. The DNA for the CDR3 is TGTGCCAGCAGCAACGGACAGATCAATCAGCCCCAGCATTTT.